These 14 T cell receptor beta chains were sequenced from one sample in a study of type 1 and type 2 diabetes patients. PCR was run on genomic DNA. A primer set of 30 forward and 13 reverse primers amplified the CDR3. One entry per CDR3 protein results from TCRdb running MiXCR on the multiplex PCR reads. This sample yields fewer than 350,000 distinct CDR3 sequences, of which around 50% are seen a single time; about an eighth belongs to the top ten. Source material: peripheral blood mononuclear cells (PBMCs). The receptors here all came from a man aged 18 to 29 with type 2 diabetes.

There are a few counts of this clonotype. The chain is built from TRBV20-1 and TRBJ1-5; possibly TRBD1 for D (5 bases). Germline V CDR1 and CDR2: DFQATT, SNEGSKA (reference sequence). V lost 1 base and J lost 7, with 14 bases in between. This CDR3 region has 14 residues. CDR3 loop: CSARVGGVGQPQHF. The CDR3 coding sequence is TGCAGTGCTAGAGTGGGAGGGGTCGGGCAGCCCCAGCATTTT.

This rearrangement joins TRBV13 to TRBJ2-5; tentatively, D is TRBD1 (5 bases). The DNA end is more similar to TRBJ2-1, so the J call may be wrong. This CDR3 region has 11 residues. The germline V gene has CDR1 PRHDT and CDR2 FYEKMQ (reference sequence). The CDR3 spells CATSDRHEQFF. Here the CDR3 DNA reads TGTGCCACCAGTGACAGACATGAGCAGTTCTTC.

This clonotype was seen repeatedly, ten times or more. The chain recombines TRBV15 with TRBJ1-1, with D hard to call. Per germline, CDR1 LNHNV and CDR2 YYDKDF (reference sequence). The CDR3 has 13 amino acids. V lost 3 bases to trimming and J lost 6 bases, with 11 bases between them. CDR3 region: CATSRRGGAEAFF. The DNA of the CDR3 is TGTGCCACCAGCAGGAGAGGTGGGGCTGAAGCTTTCTTT.

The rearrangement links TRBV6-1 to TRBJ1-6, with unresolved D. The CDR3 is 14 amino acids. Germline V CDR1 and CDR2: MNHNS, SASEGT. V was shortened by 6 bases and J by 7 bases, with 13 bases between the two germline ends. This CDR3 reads CASSSSGENSPLHF. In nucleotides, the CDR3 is TGTGCCAGCAGCTCTTCCGGGGAGAATTCACCCCTCCACTTT.

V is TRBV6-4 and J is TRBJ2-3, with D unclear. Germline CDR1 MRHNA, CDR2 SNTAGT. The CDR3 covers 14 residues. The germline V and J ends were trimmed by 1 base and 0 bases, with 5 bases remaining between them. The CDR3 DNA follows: TGTGCCAGCAGTGACTTGGGCAGCACAGATACGCAGTATTTT. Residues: CASSDLGSTDTQYF.

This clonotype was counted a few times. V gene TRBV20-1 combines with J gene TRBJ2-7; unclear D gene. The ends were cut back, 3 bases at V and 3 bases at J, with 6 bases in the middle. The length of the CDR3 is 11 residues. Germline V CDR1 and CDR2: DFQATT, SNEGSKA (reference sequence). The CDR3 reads CSARQNYEQYF. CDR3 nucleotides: TGCAGTGCTAGGCAGAACTACGAGCAGTACTTC.

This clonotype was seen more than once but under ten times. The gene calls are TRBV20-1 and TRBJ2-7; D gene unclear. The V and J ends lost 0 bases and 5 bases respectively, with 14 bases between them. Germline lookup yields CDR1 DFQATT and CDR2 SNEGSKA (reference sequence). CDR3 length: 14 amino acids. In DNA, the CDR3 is TGCAGTGCTAGAGATCGAGGCGTCCCCCACGAGCAGTACTTC. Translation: CSARDRGVPHEQYF.

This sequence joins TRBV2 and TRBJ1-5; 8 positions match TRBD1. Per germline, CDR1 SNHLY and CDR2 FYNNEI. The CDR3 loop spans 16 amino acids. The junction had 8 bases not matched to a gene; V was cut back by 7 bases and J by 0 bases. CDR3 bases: TGTGCCAGCAATTTACAGGGGGTCAATAGCAATCAGCCCCAGCATTTT. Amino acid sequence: CASNLQGVNSNQPQHF. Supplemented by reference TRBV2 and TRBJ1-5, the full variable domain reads EPEVTQTPSHQVTQMGQEVILRCVPISNHLYFYWYRQILGQKVEFLVSFYNNEISEKSEIFDDQFSVERPDGSNFTLKIRSTKLEDSAMYFCASNLQGVNSNQPQHFGDGTRLSIL.

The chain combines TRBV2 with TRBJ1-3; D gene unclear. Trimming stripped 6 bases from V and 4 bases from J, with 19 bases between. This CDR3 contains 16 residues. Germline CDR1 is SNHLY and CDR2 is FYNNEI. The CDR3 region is CASSTERWAGGNTIYF. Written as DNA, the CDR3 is TGTGCCAGCAGCACCGAACGGTGGGCGGGGGGAAACACCATATATTTT.

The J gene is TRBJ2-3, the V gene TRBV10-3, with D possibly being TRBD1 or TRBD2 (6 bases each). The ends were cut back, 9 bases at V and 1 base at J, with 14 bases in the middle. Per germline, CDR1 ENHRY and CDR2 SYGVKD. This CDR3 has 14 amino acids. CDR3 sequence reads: CAIGGSRGTDTQYF. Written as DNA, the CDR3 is TGTGCCATAGGGGGGAGTAGAGGCACAGATACGCAGTATTTT.

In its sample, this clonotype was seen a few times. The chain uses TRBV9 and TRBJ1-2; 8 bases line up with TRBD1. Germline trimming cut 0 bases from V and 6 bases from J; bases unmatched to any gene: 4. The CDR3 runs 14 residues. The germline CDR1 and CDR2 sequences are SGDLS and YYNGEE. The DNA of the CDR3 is TGTGCCAGCAGCGTAGGGACAGGGTACCATGGCTACACCTTC. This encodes CASSVGTGYHGYTF.

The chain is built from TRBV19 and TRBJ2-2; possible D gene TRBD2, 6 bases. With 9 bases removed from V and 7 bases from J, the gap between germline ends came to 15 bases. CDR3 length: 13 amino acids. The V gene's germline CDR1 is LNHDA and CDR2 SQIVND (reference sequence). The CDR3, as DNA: TGTGCCAGCCTCCAAACTAGCTACGGGGAGCTGTTTTTT. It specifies CASLQTSYGELFF.

The CDR3 nucleotides are TGCGCCAGCAGTGGCGAACAGGGTCAGCCCCAGCATTTT. Amino acids: CASSGEQGQPQHF. The rearrangement links TRBV10-1 to TRBJ1-5; D is perhaps TRBD1 (6 bases). The CDR3 covers 13 residues. Trimming stripped 4 bases from V and 6 bases from J, with 10 bases between. Looked up from germline, CDR1 is WNHNN and CDR2 is SYGVQD (reference sequence).

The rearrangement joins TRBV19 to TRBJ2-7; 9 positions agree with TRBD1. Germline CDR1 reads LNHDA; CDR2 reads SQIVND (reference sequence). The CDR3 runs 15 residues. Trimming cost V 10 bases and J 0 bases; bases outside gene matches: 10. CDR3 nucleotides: TGTGCCATCAGTTTCGGACAGGGGCTCTCCTACGAGCAGTACTTC. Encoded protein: CAISFGQGLSYEQYF.